This entry features one T cell receptor (beta chain) sequence. A minimum of one pre-ART and two post-ART PBMC samples existed for each donor. Every participant with HIV received treatment in the United States. The libraries were made with immunoSEQ v3.0 at survey level. Clones were read by immunoSEQ multiplex PCR, and TCRdb kept only the in-frame ones, dropping some. Of over 40,000 clones listed, 90% to 95% are singletons. The sample belongs to a study of long-term antiretroviral therapy in people with HIV. This CDR3 has 11 amino acids. Germline values: CDR1 DFQATT, CDR2 SNEGSKA (reference sequence). The V gene lost 6 bases and the J gene lost 8 bases, with 11 bases spanning the gap.

This clonotype was sampled from a woman aged 50 to 60 with HIV. The source material was unsorted PBMCs, sampled 3.7 years after starting antiretroviral therapy. The chain couples TRBV20-1 to TRBJ2-1; D uncertain. The DNA for the CDR3 is TGCAGTGCCCACCAGCTCCATGAGCAGTTCTTC. It codes for CSAHQLHEQFF.